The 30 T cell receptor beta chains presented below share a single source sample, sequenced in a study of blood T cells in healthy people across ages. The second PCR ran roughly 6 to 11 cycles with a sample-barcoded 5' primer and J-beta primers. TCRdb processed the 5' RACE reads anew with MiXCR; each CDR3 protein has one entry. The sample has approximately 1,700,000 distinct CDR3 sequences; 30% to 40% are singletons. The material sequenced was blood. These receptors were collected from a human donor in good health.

In DNA form, the CDR3 reads TGTGCCACCAGCACACCCCAGGGGCACTATGGCTACACCTTC. Protein: CATSTPQGHYGYTF. J is TRBJ1-2 and V is TRBV15; TRBD1 might be the D (6 bases). V lost 4 bases, J lost 3 bases, and 12 bases lay in between. This CDR3 contains 14 residues. Germline loops: CDR1 LNHNV, CDR2 YYDKDF (reference sequence).

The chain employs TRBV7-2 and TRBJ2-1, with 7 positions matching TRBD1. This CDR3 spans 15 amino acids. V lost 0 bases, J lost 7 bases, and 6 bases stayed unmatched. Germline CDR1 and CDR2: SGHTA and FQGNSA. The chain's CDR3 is CASSLATGWQNEQFF. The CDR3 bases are TGTGCCAGCAGCTTAGCGACAGGGTGGCAGAATGAGCAGTTCTTC.

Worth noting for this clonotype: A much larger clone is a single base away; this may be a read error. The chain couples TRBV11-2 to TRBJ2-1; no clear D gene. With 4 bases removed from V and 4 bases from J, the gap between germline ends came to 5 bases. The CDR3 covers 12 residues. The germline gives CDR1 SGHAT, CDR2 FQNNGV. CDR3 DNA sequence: TGTGCCAGCAGCTCAGAGTACAATGAGCAGTTCTTC. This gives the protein CASSSEYNEQFF.

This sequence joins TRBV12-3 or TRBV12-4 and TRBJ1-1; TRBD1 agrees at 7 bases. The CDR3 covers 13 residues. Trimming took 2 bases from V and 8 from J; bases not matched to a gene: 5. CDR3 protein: CASSLSETGEAFF. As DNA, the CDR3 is TGTGCCAGCAGTTTATCCGAGACAGGGGAAGCTTTCTTT.

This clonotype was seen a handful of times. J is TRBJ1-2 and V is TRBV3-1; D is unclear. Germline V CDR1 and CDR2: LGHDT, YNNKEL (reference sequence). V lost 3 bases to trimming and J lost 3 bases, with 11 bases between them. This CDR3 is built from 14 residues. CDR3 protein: CASSQGHVDYGYTF. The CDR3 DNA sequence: TGTGCCAGCAGCCAGGGTCACGTGGACTATGGCTACACCTTC.

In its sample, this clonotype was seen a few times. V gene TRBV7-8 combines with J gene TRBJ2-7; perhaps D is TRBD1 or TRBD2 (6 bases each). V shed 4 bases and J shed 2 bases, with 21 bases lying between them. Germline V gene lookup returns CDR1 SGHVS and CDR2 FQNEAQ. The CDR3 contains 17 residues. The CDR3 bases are TGTGCCAGCAGCTCCCCGGCCGGACTATGGGACACCTACGAGCAGTACTTC. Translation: CASSSPAGLWDTYEQYF.

CDR3 in DNA: TGTGCCAGCAGCTTATACAGGGATCATAATTCACCCCTCCACTTT. Its translation: CASSLYRDHNSPLHF. V and J are TRBV7-6 and TRBJ1-6, with D possibly TRBD1 on 6 matching bases. V was trimmed by 2 bases and J by 5 bases, leaving 10 bases between them. This CDR3 is built from 15 residues. The germline V gene has CDR1 SGHVS and CDR2 FNYEAQ.

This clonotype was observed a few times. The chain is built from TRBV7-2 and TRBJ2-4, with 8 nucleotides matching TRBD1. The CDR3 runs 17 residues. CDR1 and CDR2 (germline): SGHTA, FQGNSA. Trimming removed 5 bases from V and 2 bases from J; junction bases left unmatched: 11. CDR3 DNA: TGTGCCAGCAGCCTAGATTCCAGGGGGCGTCCCAAAAACATTCAGTACTTC. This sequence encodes CASSLDSRGRPKNIQYF.

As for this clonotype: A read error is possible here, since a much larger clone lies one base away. The CDR3 DNA reads TGCAGTGCTAGAGGTGGTACAAGAGGGGGGATCACTGAAGCTTTCTTT. Encoded protein: CSARGGTRGGITEAFF. This chain connects TRBV20-1 to TRBJ1-1, with D maybe TRBD1 (6 bases). Trimming took off 1 base at V and 4 bases at J, with 19 bases between the two ends. This CDR3 region has 16 residues. Germline-derived CDR1 and CDR2 are DFQATT and SNEGSKA (reference sequence).

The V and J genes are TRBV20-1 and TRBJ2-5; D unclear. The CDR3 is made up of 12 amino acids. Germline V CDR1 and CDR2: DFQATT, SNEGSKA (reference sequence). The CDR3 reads CRAGLVMETQYF. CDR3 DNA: TGCAGGGCTGGGTTGGTGATGGAGACCCAGTACTTC.

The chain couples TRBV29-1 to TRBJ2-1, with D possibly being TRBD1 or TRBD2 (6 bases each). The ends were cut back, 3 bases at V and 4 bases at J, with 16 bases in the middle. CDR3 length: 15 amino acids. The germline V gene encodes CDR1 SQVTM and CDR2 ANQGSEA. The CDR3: CSVEGGHLQYNEQFF. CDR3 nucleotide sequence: TGCAGCGTTGAGGGGGGCCATCTCCAATACAATGAGCAGTTCTTC.

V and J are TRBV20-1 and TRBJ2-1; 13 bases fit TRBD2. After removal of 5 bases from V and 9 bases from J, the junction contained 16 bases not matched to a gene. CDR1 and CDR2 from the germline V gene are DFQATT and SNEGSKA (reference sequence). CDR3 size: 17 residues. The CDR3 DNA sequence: TGCAGTGCTGGGACGGCCGGGACTAGCGGGGCCCGGACTGAGCAGTTCTTC. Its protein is CSAGTAGTSGARTEQFF.

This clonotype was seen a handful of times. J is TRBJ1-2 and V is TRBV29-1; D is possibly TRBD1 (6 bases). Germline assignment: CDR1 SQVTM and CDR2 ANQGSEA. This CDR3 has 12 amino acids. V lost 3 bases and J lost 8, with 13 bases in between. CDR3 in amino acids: CSVDSGAWGYTF. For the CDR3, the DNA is TGCAGCGTTGATTCGGGGGCCTGGGGCTACACCTTC.

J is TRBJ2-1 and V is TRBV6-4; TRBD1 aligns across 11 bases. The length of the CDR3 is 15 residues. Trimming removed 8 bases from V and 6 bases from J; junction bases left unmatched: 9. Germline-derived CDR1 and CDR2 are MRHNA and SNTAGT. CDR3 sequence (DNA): TGTGCCAGCGCTCGGGCGGGGACAGGGGGCAATGAGCAGTTCTTC. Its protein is CASARAGTGGNEQFF.

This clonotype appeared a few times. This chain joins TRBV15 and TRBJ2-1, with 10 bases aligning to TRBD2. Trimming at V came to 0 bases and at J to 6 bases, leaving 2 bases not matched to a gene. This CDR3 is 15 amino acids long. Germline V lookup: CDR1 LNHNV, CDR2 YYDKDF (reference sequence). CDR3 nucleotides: TGTGCCACCAGCAGAGAACGGACTAGCGGCAATGAGCAGTTCTTC. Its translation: CATSRERTSGNEQFF.

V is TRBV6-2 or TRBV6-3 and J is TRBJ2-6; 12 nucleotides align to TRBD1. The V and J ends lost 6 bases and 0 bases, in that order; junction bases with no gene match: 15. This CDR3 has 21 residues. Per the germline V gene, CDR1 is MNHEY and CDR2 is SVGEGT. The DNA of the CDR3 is TGTGCCAGCAGGGAAGGGACAGGGGGCCCCTATATACTCTCTGGGGCCAACGTCCTGACTTTC. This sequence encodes CASREGTGGPYILSGANVLTF.

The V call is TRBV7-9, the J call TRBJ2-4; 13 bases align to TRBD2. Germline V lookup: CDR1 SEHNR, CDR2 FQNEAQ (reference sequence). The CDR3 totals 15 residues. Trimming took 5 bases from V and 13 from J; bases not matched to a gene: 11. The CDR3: CASSGLAGVYNEQYF. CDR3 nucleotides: TGTGCCAGCAGCGGACTAGCGGGGGTATACAATGAGCAGTACTTC.

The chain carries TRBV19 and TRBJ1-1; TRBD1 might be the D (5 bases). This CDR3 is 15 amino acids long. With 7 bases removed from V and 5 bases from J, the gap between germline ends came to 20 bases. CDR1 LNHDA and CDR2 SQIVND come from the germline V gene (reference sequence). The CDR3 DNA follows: TGTGCCAGTACACCCGGACCGGGGAGGGGAACTGAAGCTTTCTTT. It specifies CASTPGPGRGTEAFF. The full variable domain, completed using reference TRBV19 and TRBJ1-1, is DGGITQSPKYLFRKEGQNVTLSCEQNLNHDAMYWYRQDPGQGLRLIYYSQIVNDFQKGDIAEGYSVSREKKESFPLTVTSAQKNPTAFYLCASTPGPGRGTEAFFGQGTRLTVV.

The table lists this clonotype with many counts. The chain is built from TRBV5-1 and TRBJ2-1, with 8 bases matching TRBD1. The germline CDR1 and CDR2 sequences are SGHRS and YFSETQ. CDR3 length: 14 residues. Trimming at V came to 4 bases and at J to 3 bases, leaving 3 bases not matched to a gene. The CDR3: CASSGQGVYNEQFF. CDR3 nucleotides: TGCGCCAGCAGCGGACAGGGAGTCTACAATGAGCAGTTCTTC. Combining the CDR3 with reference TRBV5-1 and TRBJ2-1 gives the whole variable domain KAGVTQTPRYLIKTRGQQVTLSCSPISGHRSVSWYQQTPGQGLQFLFEYFSETQRNKGNFPGRFSGRQFSNSRSEMNVSTLELGDSALYLCASSGQGVYNEQFFGPGTRLTVL.

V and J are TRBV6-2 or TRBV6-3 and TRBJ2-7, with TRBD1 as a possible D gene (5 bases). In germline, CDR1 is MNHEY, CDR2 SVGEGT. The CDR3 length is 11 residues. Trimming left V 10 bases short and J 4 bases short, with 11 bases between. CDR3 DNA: TGTGCCACCAGACAGCTATACGAGCAGTACTTC. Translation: CATRQLYEQYF.

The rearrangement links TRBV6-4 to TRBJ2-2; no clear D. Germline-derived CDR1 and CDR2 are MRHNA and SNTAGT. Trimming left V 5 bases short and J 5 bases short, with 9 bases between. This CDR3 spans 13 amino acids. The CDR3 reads CASSPELTGELFF. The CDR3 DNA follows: TGTGCCAGCAGTCCAGAGCTAACCGGGGAGCTGTTTTTT.

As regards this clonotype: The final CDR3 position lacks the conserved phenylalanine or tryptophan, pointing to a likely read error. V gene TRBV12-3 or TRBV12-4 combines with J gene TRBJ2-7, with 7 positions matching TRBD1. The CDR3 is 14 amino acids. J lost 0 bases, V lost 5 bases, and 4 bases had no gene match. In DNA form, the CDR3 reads TGTGCCAGCAGTCCCAGGGGGTTCTCCTACGAGCAGTACTGC. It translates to CASSPRGFSYEQYC.

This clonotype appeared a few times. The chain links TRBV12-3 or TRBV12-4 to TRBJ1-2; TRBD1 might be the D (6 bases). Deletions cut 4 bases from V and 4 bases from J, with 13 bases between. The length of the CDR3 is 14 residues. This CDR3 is CASSSPRGGYGYTF. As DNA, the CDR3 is TGTGCCAGCAGTTCCCCCCGAGGGGGCTATGGCTACACCTTC.

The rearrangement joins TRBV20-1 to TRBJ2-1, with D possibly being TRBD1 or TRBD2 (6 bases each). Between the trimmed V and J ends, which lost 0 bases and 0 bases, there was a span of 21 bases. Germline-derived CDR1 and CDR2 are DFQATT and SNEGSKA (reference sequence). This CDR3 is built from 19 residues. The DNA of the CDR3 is TGCAGTGCTAGAGAGGCGAACCCCTCGGGGGCCTTCTCCTACAATGAGCAGTTCTTC. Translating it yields CSAREANPSGAFSYNEQFF.

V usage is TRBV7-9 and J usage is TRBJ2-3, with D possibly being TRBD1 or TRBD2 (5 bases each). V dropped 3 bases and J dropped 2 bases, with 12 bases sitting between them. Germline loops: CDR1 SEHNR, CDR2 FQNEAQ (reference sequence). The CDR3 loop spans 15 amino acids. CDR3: CASSFSGAPTDTQYF. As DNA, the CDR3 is TGTGCCAGCAGCTTTTCCGGGGCCCCCACAGATACGCAGTATTTT.

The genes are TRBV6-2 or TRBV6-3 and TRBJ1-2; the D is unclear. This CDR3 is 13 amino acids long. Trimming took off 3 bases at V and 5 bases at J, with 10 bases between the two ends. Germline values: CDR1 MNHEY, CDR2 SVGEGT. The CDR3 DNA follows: TGTGCCAGCAGTTATTCGGATTTTTATGGCTACACCTTC. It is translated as CASSYSDFYGYTF.

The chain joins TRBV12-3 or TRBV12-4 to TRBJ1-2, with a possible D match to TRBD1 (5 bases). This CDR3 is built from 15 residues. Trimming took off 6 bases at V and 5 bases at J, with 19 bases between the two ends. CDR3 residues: CASSDVGTAGYGYTF. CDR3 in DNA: TGTGCCAGCAGCGATGTGGGGACCGCTGGGTATGGCTACACCTTC.

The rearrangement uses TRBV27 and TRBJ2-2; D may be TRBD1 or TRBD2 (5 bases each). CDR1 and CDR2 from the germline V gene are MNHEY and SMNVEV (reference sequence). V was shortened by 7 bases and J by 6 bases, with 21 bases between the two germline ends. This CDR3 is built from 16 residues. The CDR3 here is CASIPRLGEGAGELFF. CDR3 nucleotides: TGTGCCAGCATCCCCAGGTTGGGGGAAGGGGCCGGGGAGCTGTTTTTT.

The CDR3 loop is CASSSGKDGRYGYTF. DNA of the CDR3: TGTGCCAGCAGCTCAGGAAAGGACGGACGCTATGGCTACACCTTC. The chain recombines TRBV7-6 with TRBJ1-2; D not resolved. The CDR3 spans 15 residues. Deletions cut 4 bases from V and 4 bases from J, with 16 bases between. Germline values: CDR1 SGHVS, CDR2 FNYEAQ.

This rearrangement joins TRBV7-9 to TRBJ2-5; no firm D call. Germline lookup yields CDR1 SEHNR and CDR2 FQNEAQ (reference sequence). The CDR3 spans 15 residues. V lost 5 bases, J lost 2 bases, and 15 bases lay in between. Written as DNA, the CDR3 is TGTGCCAGCAGCCCCTCGTTGGGGATACAAGAGACCCAGTACTTC. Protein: CASSPSLGIQETQYF.